This is a list of T cell receptor beta chains from one sample in a study of shared clonotypes between healthy human individuals. Profiled with immunoSEQ multiplex PCR; TCRdb holds only in-frame clones, not every one. The table has around 2,000,000 clones, 85% to 95% seen once. Sequencing was performed on naive CD8+ T cells from PBMCs. Source of these receptors: a man aged 18 to 29 in good health. Some clones in this sample may be carry-over from other donors' samples. Each CDR3 is given without its conserved first and last residue. A row's size may be missing; if present it is once, few, many or a size class.

v_call clone_size cdr3_aa
TRBV30 . AWIGGPWRETQY
TRBV27 . ASSLSGQGRAGELF
TRBV11-3 . ASSAGTTYEQY
TRBV5-6 . ASSLEGGDYGYT
TRBV9 . ASSDTGREQPQH
TRBV11-2 . ASSPWDRTYEQY
TRBV5-1 . ASSYHVAGLIHEQF
TRBV5-3 . ARSATRDGDSNQPQH
TRBV7-3 once ASSSRTVPRNEQF
TRBV27 . ASSLRVAGVPYEQY
TRBV6-6 . ASSSSGNTGELF
TRBV7-9 . ASSTPRSGPNEQY
TRBV29-1 . SVEVWTSGYQETQY
TRBV27 once ASSLYGAGAGGYT
TRBV15 . ATSRGTSDYEQY
TRBV7-8 . ASSLAGFHEQY
TRBV9 . ASSVPRGSADSYNEQF
TRBV29-1 . SVEDLSWSKGQLFYEQY
TRBV11-2 . ASSPSADSGNTIY
TRBV27 . ASSYRQGGEKLF
TRBV28 . ASESPRRAETQY
TRBV27 once ASSGTTYNSPLH
TRBV19 once ASSTLPGQERGQPQH
TRBV6-5 . ASSYAGDTQY
TRBV27 . ASSLRLPQETQY
TRBV9 . ASSPRTGHLTIY
TRBV21-1 . ASSKRPSYSDRATNYGYT
TRBV27 . ASKSLAGVAEQF
TRBV5-1 once ASSLVRVGETQY
TRBV7-9 . ASSSTTGRATYEQY
TRBV4-3 . ASSQSAEWGAEQF
TRBV5-1 . ASSRGLAGVENEQF
TRBV29-1 . SVRGLESSYEQY
TRBV7-9 few ASSFGSGELF
TRBV28 . ASSFLGASSTDTQY
TRBV15 . ATSRETSVSTDTQY
TRBV5-1 . ASRSPRGDEQY
TRBV27 . ASGYRGLGEQY
TRBV7-8 . ASLLGQGPDTQY
TRBV27 . ASSSGTVSTEAF
TRBV27 . ASSLKVTDWYEQY
TRBV7-9 . ASSLGGVYEQY
TRBV4-1 . ASSQGTVEWEQPQH
TRBV27 . ASKKGTSGRVQETQY
TRBV5-6 few ASSLAGDRGYGYT
TRBV7-6 . ASSYHLVPTNTGELF
TRBV28 . ASTPGGGYNQPQH
TRBV7-6 . ASSPAPGAAYEQY
TRBV7-9 once ASSLAPHEQY
TRBV7-9 . ASSSRDSATNEKLF
TRBV27 once ASSPTTGSNTEAF
TRBV9 few ASSVRGIQGADEQY
TRBV28 . ASSPTGYNQPQH
TRBV28 . ASSLNGGSSLYEQY
TRBV9 . ASSVSSGIAYEQY